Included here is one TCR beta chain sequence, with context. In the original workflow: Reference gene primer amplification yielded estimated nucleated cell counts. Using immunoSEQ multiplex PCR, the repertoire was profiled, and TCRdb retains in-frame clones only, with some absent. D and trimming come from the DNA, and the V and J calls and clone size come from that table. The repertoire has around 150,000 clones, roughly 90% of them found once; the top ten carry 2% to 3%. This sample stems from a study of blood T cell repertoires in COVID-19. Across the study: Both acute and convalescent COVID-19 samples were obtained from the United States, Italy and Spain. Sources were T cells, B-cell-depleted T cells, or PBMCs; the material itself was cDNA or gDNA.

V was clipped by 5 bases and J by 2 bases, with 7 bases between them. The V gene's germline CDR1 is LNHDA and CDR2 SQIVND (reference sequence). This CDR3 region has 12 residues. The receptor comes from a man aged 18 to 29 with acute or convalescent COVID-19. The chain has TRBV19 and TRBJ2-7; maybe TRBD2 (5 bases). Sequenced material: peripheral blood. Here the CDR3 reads CASSEGPYEQYF. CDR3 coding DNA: TGTGCCAGTAGTGAGGGCCCCTACGAGCAGTACTTC.